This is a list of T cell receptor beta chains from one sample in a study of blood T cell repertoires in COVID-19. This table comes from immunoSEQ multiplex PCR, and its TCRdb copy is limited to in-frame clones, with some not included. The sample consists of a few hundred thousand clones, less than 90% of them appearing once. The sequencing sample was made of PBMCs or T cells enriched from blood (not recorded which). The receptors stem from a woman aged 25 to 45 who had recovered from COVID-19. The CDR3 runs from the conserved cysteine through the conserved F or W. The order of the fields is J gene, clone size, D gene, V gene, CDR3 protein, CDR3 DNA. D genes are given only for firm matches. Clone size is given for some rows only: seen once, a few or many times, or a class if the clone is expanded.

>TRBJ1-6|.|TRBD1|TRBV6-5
CASSTRDRDNSPLHF
TGTGCCAGCAGTACCCGGGACAGGGATAATTCACCCCTCCACTTT
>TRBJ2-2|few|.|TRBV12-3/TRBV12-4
CASTIRGTGELFF
TGTGCCAGCACTATTCGGGGCACCGGGGAGCTGTTTTTT
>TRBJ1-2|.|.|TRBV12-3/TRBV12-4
CASSPGSGYGYTF
TGTGCCAGCAGTCCCGGGTCAGGGTATGGCTACACCTTC
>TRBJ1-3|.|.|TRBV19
CASRPLGQTGNTIYF
TGTGCCAGTAGACCTCTAGGACAGACTGGAAACACCATATATTTT
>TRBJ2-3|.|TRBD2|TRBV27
CASKAGGVDTQYF
TGTGCCAGCAAGGCGGGGGGGGTAGATACGCAGTATTTT
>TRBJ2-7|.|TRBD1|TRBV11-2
CASSSVTGRAIEQYF
TGTGCCAGCAGCTCCGTGACAGGGCGAGCGATCGAGCAGTACTTC
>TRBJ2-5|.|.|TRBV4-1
CASSQPGGQQETQYF
TGCGCCAGCAGCCAACCCGGGGGACAGCAAGAGACCCAGTACTTC
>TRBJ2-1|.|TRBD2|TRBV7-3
CASSRTSGELDEQFF
TGTGCCAGCAGTAGGACTAGCGGGGAACTGGATGAGCAGTTCTTC
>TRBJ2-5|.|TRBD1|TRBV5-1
CASSGQGLGETQYF
TGCGCCAGCAGTGGACAGGGTCTAGGCGAGACCCAGTACTTC
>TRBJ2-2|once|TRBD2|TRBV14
CASSRTSGGAYTGELFF
TGTGCCAGCAGCCGGACTAGCGGGGGAGCCTACACCGGGGAGCTGTTTTTT
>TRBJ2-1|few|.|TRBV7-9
CASSQGTKQFF
TGTGCCAGCAGCCAGGGGACAAAGCAGTTCTTC
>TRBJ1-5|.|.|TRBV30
CAWSSTTGNQPQHF
TGTGCCTGGAGTTCCACGACAGGAAATCAGCCCCAGCATTTT
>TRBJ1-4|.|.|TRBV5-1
CASSLGTVSTNEKLFF
TGCGCCAGCAGCTTGGGGACTGTCTCAACTAATGAAAAACTGTTTTTT
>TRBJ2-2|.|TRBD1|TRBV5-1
CASSPTGDGTGELFF
TGCGCCAGCAGCCCGACAGGGGATGGCACCGGGGAGCTGTTTTTT
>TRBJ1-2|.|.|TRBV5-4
CASSLPGGGYGYTF
TGTGCCAGCAGCCTGCCGGGTGGGGGGTATGGCTACACCTTC
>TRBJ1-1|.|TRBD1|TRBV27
CASSSLLTGDTEAFF
TGTGCCAGCAGTTCCTTACTGACAGGGGACACTGAAGCTTTCTTT
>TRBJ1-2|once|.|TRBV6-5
CASSYQTGYYYGYTF
TGTGCCAGCAGTTACCAAACAGGGTACTACTATGGCTACACCTTC
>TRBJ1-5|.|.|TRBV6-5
CASSYHPRDSNQPQHF
TGTGCCAGCAGTTACCATCCCCGGGATAGCAATCAGCCCCAGCATTTT
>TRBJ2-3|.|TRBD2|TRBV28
CASSLGASGNTDTQYF
TGTGCCAGCAGTTTAGGGGCTAGCGGGAACACAGATACGCAGTATTTT
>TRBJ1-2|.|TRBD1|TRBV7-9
CASSPEGTGLYSYGYTF
TGTGCCAGCAGCCCCGAAGGGACAGGCCTCTATAGCTATGGCTACACCTTC
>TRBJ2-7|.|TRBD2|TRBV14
CASSPGLAGVKVYEQYF
TGTGCCAGCAGCCCGGGACTAGCGGGAGTTAAGGTCTACGAGCAGTACTTC
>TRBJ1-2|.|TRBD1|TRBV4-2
CASSPGDRGNGYGYTF
TGTGCCAGCAGCCCCGGGGACAGGGGGAATGGCTATGGCTACACCTTC
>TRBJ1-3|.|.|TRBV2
CASKETGSILGGNTIYF
TGTGCCAGCAAGGAGACAGGTTCGATTTTAGGTGGAAACACCATATATTTT
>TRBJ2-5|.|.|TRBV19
CASKLGNGETQYF
TGTGCCAGTAAACTCGGGAACGGAGAGACCCAGTACTTC
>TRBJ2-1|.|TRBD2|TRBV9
CASSVASSGGVYNEQFF
TGTGCCAGCAGCGTAGCGAGTAGCGGGGGGGTCTACAATGAGCAGTTCTTC
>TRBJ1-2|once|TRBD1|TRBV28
CASSPGTGPYGYTF
TGTGCCAGTAGCCCCGGGACAGGCCCCTATGGCTACACCTTC
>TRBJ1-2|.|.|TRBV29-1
CSLENNYGYTF
TGCAGCTTGGAGAATAACTATGGCTACACCTTC
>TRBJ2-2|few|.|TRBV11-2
CASSFGGELFF
TGTGCCAGCAGCTTCGGCGGGGAGCTGTTTTTT